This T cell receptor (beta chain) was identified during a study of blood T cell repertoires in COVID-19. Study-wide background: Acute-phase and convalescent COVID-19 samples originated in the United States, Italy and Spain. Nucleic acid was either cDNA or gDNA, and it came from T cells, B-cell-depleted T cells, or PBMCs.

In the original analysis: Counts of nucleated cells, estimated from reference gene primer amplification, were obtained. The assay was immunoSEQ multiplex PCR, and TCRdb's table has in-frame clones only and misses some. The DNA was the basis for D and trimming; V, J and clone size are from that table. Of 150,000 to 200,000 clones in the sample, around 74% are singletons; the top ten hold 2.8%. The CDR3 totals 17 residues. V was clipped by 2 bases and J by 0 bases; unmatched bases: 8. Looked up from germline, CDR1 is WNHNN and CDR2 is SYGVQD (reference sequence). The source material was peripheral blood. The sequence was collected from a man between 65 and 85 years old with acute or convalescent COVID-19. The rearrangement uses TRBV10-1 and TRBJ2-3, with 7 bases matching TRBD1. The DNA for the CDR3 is TGCGCCAGCAGTGAGCCTTACCGGGACAGCAGCACAGATACGCAGTATTTT. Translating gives CASSEPYRDSSTDTQYF.